One and the same sample provided the 32 T cell receptor beta chains below, sequenced in a study of T-cell memory formation after mild COVID-19. TCRdb fed the 5' RACE reads into MiXCR, producing one record per CDR3 protein. The sample comprises 560,000 or so distinct CDR3 sequences, about 18% of which are singletons, and roughly 7.7% rests with the top ten. What was sequenced was PBMCs or a T cell subset sorted from them (not recorded which). All receptors come from an adult woman who had mild COVID-19 (a few samples of this study predate the infection). Cell type and time point are not known.

Only one count was recorded for this clonotype. The chain recombines TRBV7-6 with TRBJ2-5, with TRBD2 as a possible D gene (7 bases). Looked up from germline, CDR1 is SGHVS and CDR2 is FNYEAQ. Between the trimmed V and J ends, which lost 1 base and 6 bases, there was a span of 18 bases. The CDR3 is 16 amino acids. CDR3: CASSLEVGGARKTQYF. CDR3 coding DNA: TGTGCCAGCAGCTTAGAGGTGGGGGGGGCCCGGAAGACCCAGTACTTC. The complete variable domain, with remaining parts taken from reference TRBV7-6 and TRBJ2-5, reads GAGVSQSPRYKVTKRGQDVALRCDPISGHVSLYWYRQALGQGPEFLTYFNYEAQQDKSGLPNDRFSAERPEGSISTLTIQRTEQRDSAMYRCASSLEVGGARKTQYFGPGTRLLVL.

The V call is TRBV20-1, the J call TRBJ2-7; maybe TRBD2 (5 bases). CDR1 is DFQATT, CDR2 SNEGSKA, per germline (reference sequence). Trimming cost V 3 bases and J 0 bases, with 12 bases left between them. The length of the CDR3 is 14 residues. The CDR3 sequence: CSASKPGISYEQYF. The CDR3 coding sequence is TGCAGTGCTAGTAAGCCCGGGATCTCCTACGAGCAGTACTTC.

The chain employs TRBV3-1 and TRBJ1-2; D unresolved. V gave up 1 base and J gave up 2 bases, with 11 bases separating them. Germline V CDR1 and CDR2: LGHDT, YNNKEL (reference sequence). CDR3 length: 15 residues. As DNA, the CDR3 is TGTGCCAGCAGCCAAGGATTGGGCATAAACTATGGCTACACCTTC. It is translated as CASSQGLGINYGYTF.

This chain links TRBV11-2 with TRBJ2-1, with D hard to call. Trimming removed 0 bases from V and 5 bases from J, with 8 bases in between. The CDR3 extends over 14 amino acids. Germline loops: CDR1 SGHAT, CDR2 FQNNGV. CDR3 residues: CASSLEPANNEQFF. The CDR3 DNA reads as TGTGCCAGCAGCTTAGAACCCGCCAACAATGAGCAGTTCTTC.

V usage is TRBV20-1 and J usage is TRBJ2-1; TRBD2 aligns across 10 bases. With 0 bases clipped from V and 9 bases from J, the junction kept 5 bases outside the gene matches. Germline V gene data show CDR1 as DFQATT and CDR2 as SNEGSKA (reference sequence). The CDR3 spans 14 residues. The CDR3 region has the DNA TGCAGTGCTAGAGACACTAGCGGGGCGGGTGAGCAGTTCTTC. It encodes CSARDTSGAGEQFF.

The V gene is TRBV5-5, the J gene TRBJ2-7; D might be TRBD1 (5 bases). The CDR3 extends over 16 amino acids. Germline CDR1 SGHKS, CDR2 YYEKEE (reference sequence). The V gene lost 0 bases and the J gene lost 3 bases, with 16 bases spanning the gap. CDR3 sequence: CASSLAVGPQGYEQYF. Here the CDR3 DNA reads TGTGCCAGCAGCTTGGCCGTAGGACCGCAGGGCTACGAGCAGTACTTC.

The CDR3 spells CAISPTSGSYYEQFF. In DNA form, the CDR3 reads TGTGCCATCAGTCCTACTAGCGGGAGTTACTATGAGCAGTTCTTC. The chain employs TRBV10-3 and TRBJ2-1; 11 bases line up with TRBD2. The J segment lost 8 bases and the V segment lost 5 bases, leaving 8 bases of the junction unmatched. The CDR3 has 15 residues. The germline V gene encodes CDR1 ENHRY and CDR2 SYGVKD.

This clonotype was seen only a few times. This chain joins TRBV5-1 and TRBJ2-1; 11 bases are shared with TRBD2. Germline V gene data show CDR1 as SGHRS and CDR2 as YFSETQ. This CDR3 comprises 15 residues. V was clipped by 0 bases and J by 9 bases; unmatched bases: 5. The CDR3: CASSLEASGGLEQFF. DNA of the CDR3: TGCGCCAGCAGCTTGGAGGCTAGCGGGGGGCTTGAGCAGTTCTTC.

V usage is TRBV20-1 and J usage is TRBJ2-1; TRBD2 aligns across 8 bases. The CDR3 runs 16 residues. In germline, CDR1 is DFQATT, CDR2 SNEGSKA (reference sequence). Germline trimming cut 1 base from V and 4 bases from J; bases unmatched to any gene: 9. In DNA, the CDR3 is TGCAGTGCTAGAGTCTCTAGCGGGCCTGGATACAATGAGCAGTTCTTC. This sequence encodes CSARVSSGPGYNEQFF.

This clonotype has only a few counts. This chain links TRBV4-1 with TRBJ1-5; D unclear. The CDR3 sequence is 13 residues long. The V end was cut by 1 base, the J end by 4 bases, with 5 bases between. Germline lookup yields CDR1 MGHRA and CDR2 YSYEKL. CDR3 nucleotide sequence: TGCGCCAGCAGCCAAGCCAGGAATCAGCCCCAGCATTTT. Its translation is CASSQARNQPQHF.

The chain carries TRBV20-1 and TRBJ2-7, with TRBD2 identical over 8 bases. CDR1 DFQATT and CDR2 SNEGSKA come from the germline V gene (reference sequence). V shed 0 bases, J shed 6 bases, and the junction held 13 bases outside the gene matches. The CDR3 has 16 amino acids. The CDR3 here is CSARDTGLAGLLEQYF. In nucleotides, the CDR3 is TGCAGTGCTAGAGATACGGGGTTAGCGGGACTCCTCGAGCAGTACTTC.

This clonotype was counted between two and nine times. The genes are TRBV24-1 and TRBJ2-1; a weak D match, TRBD2 (6 bases). The germline gives CDR1 KGHDR, CDR2 SFDVKD. The CDR3 loop spans 16 amino acids. Between the trimmed V and J ends, which lost 4 bases and 0 bases, there was a span of 12 bases. CDR3 sequence reads: CATSESGPRSYNEQFF. The CDR3 coding sequence is TGTGCCACCAGTGAGAGCGGGCCCCGCTCCTACAATGAGCAGTTCTTC.

This clonotype was counted only a few times. The V call is TRBV6-2 or TRBV6-3, the J call TRBJ2-1; unclear D gene. V shed 3 bases and J shed 9 bases, with 9 bases lying between them. Per germline, CDR1 MNHEY and CDR2 SVGEGT. The CDR3 has 12 residues. The CDR3: CASSYALGEQFF. DNA for the CDR3: TGTGCCAGCAGTTATGCTTTAGGTGAGCAGTTCTTC.

CDR3 nucleotide sequence: TGTGCCAGCCGTACTCCAGGCTACGAGCAGTACTTC. Its translation is CASRTPGYEQYF. This chain joins TRBV25-1 and TRBJ2-7; D remains unclear. V dropped 8 bases and J dropped 3 bases, with 11 bases sitting between them. CDR1 is MGHDK, CDR2 SYGVNS, per germline. CDR3 length: 12 amino acids.

The chain employs TRBV6-6 and TRBJ2-3; 12 bases agree with TRBD2. The CDR3 is 19 amino acids. V shed 5 bases, J shed 2 bases, and the junction held 14 bases outside the gene matches. The germline V gene has CDR1 MNHNY and CDR2 SVGAGI (reference sequence). CDR3 residues: CASSHIGASGGAPTDTQYF. The CDR3 DNA is TGTGCCAGCAGTCACATAGGGGCTAGCGGGGGGGCCCCCACAGATACGCAGTATTTT.

This clonotype was seen more than once but under ten times. The chain combines TRBV7-2 with TRBJ2-7; no clear D gene. The CDR3 consists of 13 residues. Trimming removed 0 bases from V and 5 bases from J, with 8 bases in between. CDR1 and CDR2 (germline): SGHTA, FQGNSA. CDR3 nucleotides: TGTGCCAGCAGCTTAGCCCCCCTCGACGAGCAGTACTTC. This sequence encodes CASSLAPLDEQYF.

The V and J genes are TRBV30 and TRBJ1-4; TRBD1 might be the D (5 bases). Deletions cut 0 bases from V and 7 bases from J, with 18 bases between. Germline V gene data show CDR1 as GTSNPN and CDR2 as SVGIG (reference sequence). The CDR3 spans 16 residues. The CDR3 region has the DNA TGTGCCTGGAGTGTCGGCGTGGGGACGGCTTTTGAAAAACTGTTTTTT. Its protein product is CAWSVGVGTAFEKLFF.

The rearrangement uses TRBV5-5 and TRBJ1-1; TRBD1 aligns across 7 bases. The germline gives CDR1 SGHKS, CDR2 YYEKEE (reference sequence). The junction had 6 bases not matched to a gene; V was cut back by 4 bases and J by 0 bases. The CDR3 runs 15 residues. As DNA, the CDR3 is TGTGCCAGCAGCGAGACAGGGACCCTGAACACTGAAGCTTTCTTT. Protein: CASSETGTLNTEAFF. The entire variable domain, with the rest obtained from reference TRBV5-5 and TRBJ1-1, is as follows: DAGVTQSPTHLIKTRGQQVTLRCSPISGHKSVSWYQQVLGQGPQFIFQYYEKEERGRGNFPDRFSARQFPNYSSELNVNALLLGDSALYLCASSETGTLNTEAFFGQGTRLTVV.

The V gene is TRBV6-6, the J gene TRBJ2-7; TRBD1 agrees at 7 bases. Germline CDR1 reads MNHNY; CDR2 reads SVGAGI (reference sequence). Germline trimming cut 2 bases from V and 3 bases from J; bases unmatched to any gene: 4. The CDR3 has 14 amino acids. The CDR3 sequence: CASSYGTVNYEQYF. The DNA for the CDR3 is TGTGCCAGCAGTTACGGGACAGTAAACTACGAGCAGTACTTC.

In its sample, this clonotype was seen a few times. The rearrangement uses TRBV30 and TRBJ2-5; possibly TRBD2 for D (5 bases). This CDR3 contains 13 residues. V was shortened by 2 bases and J by 4 bases, with 11 bases between the two germline ends. Germline CDR1 GTSNPN, CDR2 SVGIG (reference sequence). CDR3 sequence (DNA): TGTGCCTGGAGTCGGGGAGTTTCAGAGACCCAGTACTTC. Protein sequence: CAWSRGVSETQYF.

The chain's CDR3 is CSVGQGEAFF. The CDR3 DNA reads as TGCAGCGTGGGACAGGGTGAAGCTTTCTTT. This chain uses TRBV29-1 with TRBJ1-1; TRBD1 matches at 9 bases. This CDR3 spans 10 amino acids. The V gene end was trimmed by 6 bases and the J gene end by 7 bases; junction bases not matched to a gene: 0. CDR1 is SQVTM and CDR2 is ANQGSEA in the germline V gene.

The table lists this clonotype with many counts. The chain has TRBV12-3 or TRBV12-4 and TRBJ1-1, with D uncertain. This CDR3 is built from 13 residues. V lost 0 bases, J lost 1 base, and 3 bases lay in between. The CDR3 spells CASSLAQNTEAFF. CDR3 nucleotides: TGTGCCAGCAGTTTAGCACAGAACACTGAAGCTTTCTTT.

The rearrangement links TRBV12-3 or TRBV12-4 to TRBJ2-5, with TRBD1 identical over 7 bases. The CDR3 consists of 15 residues. The J segment lost 5 bases and the V segment lost 0 bases, leaving 6 bases of the junction unmatched. This CDR3 is CASSLAGQRQETQYF. The CDR3 nucleotides are TGTGCCAGCAGTTTAGCGGGACAGAGGCAGGAGACCCAGTACTTC.

In this sample, this clonotype turned up a few times. V usage is TRBV5-4 and J usage is TRBJ2-1; 13 bases match TRBD2. Germline V gene lookup returns CDR1 SGHNT and CDR2 YYREEE (reference sequence). The CDR3 runs 16 residues. The V segment lost 4 bases and the J segment 4 bases; nucleotides outside the gene matches: 5. The CDR3 protein is CASSMTSGGLYNEQFF. The CDR3 region has the DNA TGTGCCAGCAGCATGACTAGCGGGGGGCTGTACAATGAGCAGTTCTTC.

J is TRBJ2-5 and V is TRBV7-8; 7 bases are a match to TRBD2. This CDR3 comprises 14 residues. Unmatched junction bases numbered 6, after V lost 1 base and J lost 7 bases. CDR1 SGHVS and CDR2 FQNEAQ come from the germline V gene. The CDR3 is CASSLGEGPGTQYF. Written as DNA, the CDR3 is TGTGCCAGCAGCTTAGGGGAGGGACCAGGGACCCAGTACTTC.

The V call is TRBV5-6, the J call TRBJ2-5; 9 bases agree with TRBD2. Trimming removed 4 bases from V and 3 bases from J; junction bases left unmatched: 13. The CDR3 loop spans 17 amino acids. Looked up from germline, CDR1 is SGHDT and CDR2 is YYEEEE. The CDR3 sequence: CASSTGPGLALEETQYF. The DNA of the CDR3 is TGTGCCAGCAGCACGGGCCCGGGACTAGCATTGGAAGAGACCCAGTACTTC.

This chain joins TRBV7-8 and TRBJ1-1; maybe TRBD1 (5 bases). This CDR3 has 15 residues. Trimming stripped 1 base from V and 7 bases from J, with 16 bases between. Germline CDR1 reads SGHVS; CDR2 reads FQNEAQ. Here the CDR3 DNA reads TGTGCCAGCAGCTTAGTTGCGGGACGGGACCTTGAAGCTTTCTTT. As protein: CASSLVAGRDLEAFF.

The gene calls are TRBV9 and TRBJ1-1, with D maybe TRBD1 (6 bases). Germline loops: CDR1 SGDLS, CDR2 YYNGEE. Trimming removed 6 bases at V and 3 bases at J, with 15 bases between. The CDR3 has 14 residues. The CDR3 DNA sequence: TGTGCCAGCAACAAGGACAGAGGAGACACTGAAGCTTTCTTT. Translated: CASNKDRGDTEAFF.

This clonotype appeared a few times. The chain links TRBV5-1 to TRBJ2-7; tentatively, D is TRBD2 (5 bases). The CDR3 is 14 residues long. CDR1 is SGHRS, CDR2 YFSETQ, per germline. V was shortened by 1 base and J by 3 bases, with 11 bases between the two germline ends. The CDR3 nucleotides read TGCGCCAGCAGCTTGTACTCCGGGGACTACGAGCAGTACTTC. Its protein is CASSLYSGDYEQYF.

The CDR3 reads CASTTLMRTSTDTQYF. The CDR3 nucleotides read TGTGCCAGCACCACCCTAATGCGGACTAGCACAGATACGCAGTATTTT. The chain recombines TRBV6-2 or TRBV6-3 with TRBJ2-3, with D perhaps matching TRBD2 (5 bases). Germline V gives CDR1 MNHEY, CDR2 SVGEGT. The CDR3 has 16 amino acids. V lost 7 bases and J lost 0, with 17 bases in between.

This chain links TRBV4-3 with TRBJ1-1; 7 nucleotides agree with TRBD1. This CDR3 has 15 amino acids. The V gene end was trimmed by 2 bases and the J gene end by 4 bases; junction bases not matched to a gene: 7. The V gene's germline CDR1 is LGHNA and CDR2 YSLEER. The CDR3 bases are TGCGCCAGCAGCCAAATGACAGGGAGGTTCACTGAAGCTTTCTTT. Its translation: CASSQMTGRFTEAFF.

The chain employs TRBV30 and TRBJ1-4; D not certain. CDR1 and CDR2 (germline): GTSNPN, SVGIG (reference sequence). CDR3 length: 13 residues. The V and J ends lost 6 bases and 11 bases respectively, with 19 bases between them. The CDR3 region is CACPRLGSGKLFF. The CDR3 bases are TGTGCCTGTCCCAGGCTTGGGTCGGGGAAACTGTTTTTT.